A single sample gave rise to the 20 T cell receptor beta chains below, sequenced in a study of blood T cell repertoires in COVID-19. The repertoire was sequenced with immunoSEQ multiplex PCR; TCRdb's copy has only in-frame clones and lacks some. The data show about 59,000 clones, with 70% to 80% seen just once and roughly an eighth held by the top ten. The sequenced sample was peripheral blood. The receptor source for this set is a man older than 75 with acute or convalescent COVID-19.

The CDR3 sequence: CASTPPGQGFYSGNTIYF. In DNA, the CDR3 is TGTGCCAGCACCCCTCCGGGACAGGGATTTTACTCTGGAAACACCATATATTTT. This chain connects TRBV28 to TRBJ1-3, with 9 bases identical to TRBD1. After removal of 7 bases from V and 0 bases from J, the junction contained 13 bases not matched to a gene. The CDR3 length is 18 residues. Looked up from germline, CDR1 is MDHEN and CDR2 is SYDVKM.

The chain couples TRBV5-8 to TRBJ1-5; 10 bases map to TRBD1. CDR1 is SGHTS and CDR2 is YDEGEE in the germline V gene. The CDR3 consists of 15 residues. Trimming at V came to 4 bases and at J to 4 bases, leaving 5 bases not matched to a gene. CDR3 sequence (DNA): TGTGCCAGCAGCACCGGGACAGGGGCGAATCAGCCCCAGCATTTT. Translated: CASSTGTGANQPQHF. The full variable domain, completed using reference TRBV5-8 and TRBJ1-5, is EAGVTQSPTHLIKTRGQQATLRCSPISGHTSVYWYQQALGLGLQFLLWYDEGEERNRGNFPPRFSGRQFPNYSSELNVNALELEDSALYLCASSTGTGANQPQHFGDGTRLSIL.

This chain links TRBV7-9 with TRBJ1-1; possibly TRBD1 for D (6 bases). Looked up from germline, CDR1 is SEHNR and CDR2 is FQNEAQ (reference sequence). This CDR3 is built from 15 residues. V was clipped by 5 bases and J by 4 bases, with 17 bases between them. The CDR3 DNA reads TGTGCCAGCAGCAACCGGGCGGGGGGCATCACTGAAGCTTTCTTT. The encoded protein is CASSNRAGGITEAFF.

This rearrangement joins TRBV19 to TRBJ1-6; TRBD1 matches at 7 bases. The CDR3 sequence is 14 residues long. V shed 8 bases, J shed 6 bases, and the junction held 7 bases outside the gene matches. The germline V gene has CDR1 LNHDA and CDR2 SQIVND (reference sequence). The CDR3 is CASHWDSSNSPLHF. The CDR3 DNA sequence: TGTGCCAGTCATTGGGACAGCTCTAATTCACCCCTCCACTTT.

This clone is a singleton in its sample. V and J are TRBV5-5 and TRBJ1-4; D remains ambiguous. CDR1 is SGHKS, CDR2 YYEKEE, per germline (reference sequence). The ends were cut back, 4 bases at V and 0 bases at J, with 10 bases in the middle. The CDR3 contains 15 residues. The CDR3 DNA sequence: TGTGCCAGCAGCGTGGACGGAGCAACTAATGAAAAACTGTTTTTT. Protein sequence: CASSVDGATNEKLFF.

The rearrangement joins TRBV6-5 to TRBJ1-2; 7 bases line up with TRBD1. Germline values: CDR1 MNHEY, CDR2 SVGAGI. Trimming at V came to 6 bases and at J to 2 bases, leaving 6 bases not matched to a gene. The length of the CDR3 is 14 residues. DNA for the CDR3: TGTGCCAGCAGGTGGGGACAGTTGAACTATGGCTACACCTTC. The encoded protein is CASRWGQLNYGYTF.

The CDR3 DNA sequence: TGTGCCAGTTCCCAACAGGTCATGAACACTGAAGCTTTCTTT. This gives the protein CASSQQVMNTEAFF. The rearrangement joins TRBV19 to TRBJ1-1, with D possibly TRBD1 on 5 matching bases. The V and J ends lost 8 bases and 0 bases respectively, with 13 bases between them. This CDR3 region has 14 residues. CDR1 LNHDA and CDR2 SQIVND come from the germline V gene (reference sequence).

The V and J genes are TRBV4-1 and TRBJ2-5, with 8 bases lining up with TRBD1. CDR3 length: 14 residues. V lost 6 bases to trimming and J lost 5 bases; unmatched junction nucleotides: 8. Germline loops: CDR1 MGHRA, CDR2 YSYEKL. In DNA form, the CDR3 reads TGCGCCAGCAGTTACACAGGGGGTGAGGAGACCCAGTACTTC. It yields the protein CASSYTGGEETQYF.

The chain is built from TRBV19 and TRBJ1-1; 9 nucleotides line up with TRBD1. This CDR3 has 15 residues. Germline V lookup: CDR1 LNHDA, CDR2 SQIVND (reference sequence). Trimming at V came to 1 base and at J to 4 bases, leaving 4 bases not matched to a gene. This CDR3 is CASSIVGQGFTEAFF. CDR3 sequence (DNA): TGTGCCAGTAGTATAGTGGGACAGGGCTTCACTGAAGCTTTCTTT.

This rearrangement joins TRBV7-8 to TRBJ2-5; 11 bases agree with TRBD1. The CDR3 is made up of 16 amino acids. J gave up 2 bases and V 5 bases, and 7 bases lay outside the gene matches. Germline V gene data show CDR1 as SGHVS and CDR2 as FQNEAQ. The CDR3 protein is CASSLPRDRGQETQYF. In DNA form, the CDR3 reads TGTGCCAGCAGCCTGCCCCGGGACAGGGGGCAAGAGACCCAGTACTTC.

This sequence joins TRBV5-1 and TRBJ2-2, with D maybe TRBD1 (6 bases). The CDR3 sequence is 16 residues long. CDR1 SGHRS and CDR2 YFSETQ come from the germline V gene. V was shortened by 1 base and J by 2 bases, with 12 bases between the two germline ends. The CDR3 DNA reads as TGCGCCAGCAGCTTGCTGGCCAGGGGAAACACCGGGGAGCTGTTTTTT. This encodes CASSLLARGNTGELFF. Full variable domain (remainder filled in from reference TRBV5-1 and TRBJ2-2): KAGVTQTPRYLIKTRGQQVTLSCSPISGHRSVSWYQQTPGQGLQFLFEYFSETQRNKGNFPGRFSGRQFSNSRSEMNVSTLELGDSALYLCASSLLARGNTGELFFGEGSRLTVL.

The chain recombines TRBV28 with TRBJ1-3; D might be TRBD1 (5 bases). Germline V gives CDR1 MDHEN, CDR2 SYDVKM. Trimming took 5 bases from V and 0 from J, leaving 14 bases between them. This CDR3 spans 16 amino acids. The CDR3 is CASSILQANSGNTIYF. CDR3 in DNA: TGTGCCAGCAGTATCCTACAGGCGAACTCTGGAAACACCATATATTTT. Using reference TRBV28 and TRBJ1-3 for the parts outside the CDR3, the full variable domain is DVKVTQSSRYLVKRTGEKVFLECVQDMDHENMFWYRQDPGLGLRLIYFSYDVKMKEKGDIPEGYSVSREKKERFSLILESASTNQTSMYLCASSILQANSGNTIYFGEGSWLTVV.

This clone was detected only a few times. The rearrangement joins TRBV11-2 to TRBJ2-7; 14 positions match TRBD2. Trimming cost V 4 bases and J 6 bases; bases outside gene matches: 2. The CDR3 loop spans 14 amino acids. CDR1 is SGHAT and CDR2 is FQNNGV in the germline V gene. Here the CDR3 reads CASSSTSGRAEQYF. Written as DNA, the CDR3 is TGTGCCAGCAGCTCGACTAGCGGGAGGGCCGAGCAGTACTTC. The full variable domain, in which reference TRBV11-2 and TRBJ2-7 provide the parts outside the CDR3, is EAGVAQSPRYKIIEKRQSVAFWCNPISGHATLYWYQQILGQGPKLLIQFQNNGVVDDSQLPKDRFSAERLKGVDSTLKIQPAKLEDSAVYLCASSSTSGRAEQYFGPGTRLTVT.

The V gene is TRBV19, the J gene TRBJ2-7; D might be TRBD1 (5 bases). The CDR3 has 14 residues. CDR1 and CDR2 (germline): LNHDA, SQIVND (reference sequence). Trimming took 6 bases from V and 4 from J, leaving 16 bases between them. The CDR3, as DNA: TGTGCCAGTAGCATACAGGCTTCGGAATACGAGCAGTACTTC. Its protein product is CASSIQASEYEQYF.

This chain links TRBV18 with TRBJ1-1; TRBD1 might be the D (6 bases). The V end was cut by 3 bases, the J end by 5 bases, with 13 bases between. CDR1 and CDR2 from the germline V gene are KGHSH and LQKENI. The CDR3 totals 14 residues. This chain's CDR3 is CASSPGGPRTEAFF. In nucleotides, the CDR3 is TGTGCCAGCTCACCGGGGGGGCCCAGGACTGAAGCTTTCTTT.

This clone was detected a few times. This rearrangement joins TRBV7-9 to TRBJ2-7; D is perhaps TRBD2 (6 bases). In germline, CDR1 is SEHNR, CDR2 FQNEAQ (reference sequence). Between the trimmed V and J ends, which lost 4 bases and 3 bases, there was a span of 16 bases. The length of the CDR3 is 15 residues. CDR3 region: CASSSVRASDYEQYF. The CDR3 region has the DNA TGTGCCAGCAGCTCGGTGAGGGCTAGCGACTACGAGCAGTACTTC.

The chain combines TRBV4-2 with TRBJ1-1; D call uncertain. Germline loops: CDR1 LGHNA, CDR2 YNFKEQ. The V and J ends lost 0 bases and 5 bases respectively, with 7 bases between them. The CDR3 sequence is 13 residues long. As DNA, the CDR3 is TGTGCCAGCAGCCAAGATCGAGAAACTGAAGCTTTCTTT. It is translated as CASSQDRETEAFF.

This chain connects TRBV6-5 to TRBJ1-1; 9 bases map to TRBD1. Germline lookup yields CDR1 MNHEY and CDR2 SVGAGI. This CDR3 is built from 14 residues. Trimming removed 6 bases from V and 3 bases from J; junction bases left unmatched: 5. The CDR3 loop reads CASSNRGLDTEAFF. The CDR3 coding sequence is TGTGCCAGCAGCAACAGGGGGCTTGACACTGAAGCTTTCTTT.

The chain links TRBV6-1 to TRBJ1-4; perhaps TRBD1 as D (6 bases). V was shortened by 2 bases and J by 7 bases, with 8 bases between the two germline ends. CDR1 and CDR2 (germline): MNHNS, SASEGT. The CDR3 covers 13 residues. CDR3 region: CASSETGIEKLFF. As DNA, the CDR3 is TGTGCCAGCAGTGAAACAGGGATTGAAAAACTGTTTTTT.

J is TRBJ2-7 and V is TRBV6-5, with TRBD1 matching 7 bases. The CDR3 is made up of 12 amino acids. V shed 6 bases, J shed 5 bases, and the junction held 4 bases outside the gene matches. The V gene's germline CDR1 is MNHEY and CDR2 SVGAGI. CDR3 loop: CASSDRDHEQYF. In DNA form, the CDR3 reads TGTGCCAGCAGCGACAGGGATCACGAGCAGTACTTC.